This TCR beta chain appears in the sequencing data of a study of identical twins. General study results and limits: For cord blood, abundant beta clonotypes had fewer insertions, unlike memory repertoires, which showed none.

This clonotype was counted a few times. Its antigen remains unknown. TCRdb recomputed calls from the 5' RACE reads with MiXCR, one row per CDR3 protein. The table includes about 520,000 distinct CDR3 sequences, less than 25% detected once. This CDR3 region has 14 residues. Deletions cut 3 bases from V and 5 bases from J, with 14 bases between. Germline CDR1 reads LGHDT; CDR2 reads YNNKEL (reference sequence). These data are also associated with another study on T cells expressing NK-cell markers. As that report states: Within several experiments, an anti-gamma-delta TCR antibody kept the sorting limited to alpha-beta TCR T cells.

V and J are TRBV3-1 and TRBJ2-7, with TRBD1 as a possible D gene (6 bases). The sequence was collected from a young woman in good health. What was sequenced was CD4+ T cells sorted from blood. CDR3 residues: CASSHWGQTDEQYF. CDR3 bases: TGTGCCAGCAGCCATTGGGGGCAAACGGACGAGCAGTACTTC.